A selection of T cell receptor beta chains follows, all from one sample in a study of a mutant IDH1 vaccine in newly diagnosed glioma. No antigen has been assigned to these receptors. The repertoire was sequenced with immunoSEQ multiplex PCR; TCRdb's copy has only in-frame clones and lacks some. The profile shows about 83,000 clones, roughly four fifths of them singletons. The specimen was PBMCs, collected from a glioma patient whose treatment included an IDH1 peptide vaccine. These receptors were taken from a man aged 35 to 55 with glioma. Each CDR3 is given with its conserved first and last residue. D genes are given only for firm matches. Not every row has a clone size; where given, it reads once, few, many or a size class.

TGTGCCAGCAGACGACCAGGGTCCTCCTACAATGAGCAGTTCTTC CASRRPGSSYNEQFF TRBV27 once TRBJ2-1 NA
TGTGCCAGCAGCCGGGACAGGGGGAGGAATGGCTACACCTTC CASSRDRGRNGYTF TRBV2 few TRBJ1-2 TRBD1
TGCAGCGTTGAAGGCCCTCTCCTTCGTACAGATACGCAGTATTTT CSVEGPLLRTDTQYF TRBV29-1 NA TRBJ2-3 NA
TGTGCCAGCAGCCCCGGGTCAGGGGGAAATCAGCCCCAGCATTTT CASSPGSGGNQPQHF TRBV9 NA TRBJ1-5 TRBD1
TGTGCCAGCAGTCAAAGGGACAGGGAGGCCCAGCTCTACGAGCAGTACTTC CASSQRDREAQLYEQYF TRBV2 NA TRBJ2-7 TRBD1
TGTGCCAGCAGTTACGGGGTACAGGCTGAAGCTTTCTTT CASSYGVQAEAFF TRBV6-5 NA TRBJ1-1 NA
TGTGCCAGTAGTATGTCGGGTGAAAAACTGTTTTTT CASSMSGEKLFF TRBV19 few TRBJ1-4 NA
TGTGCCAGCAGCTTACCCCGCGGGCTCTCCACAGATACGCAGTATTTT CASSLPRGLSTDTQYF TRBV7-2 NA TRBJ2-3 NA
TGTGCCAGCAGTGGAACTAGCGGGAGCTCCTACGAGCAGTACTTC CASSGTSGSSYEQYF TRBV6-1 once TRBJ2-7 TRBD2
TGTGCCAGCAGCTCCGATCCGACTAGCAGCCACGAGCAGTACTTC CASSSDPTSSHEQYF TRBV11-2 few TRBJ2-7 TRBD2
TGTGCCAGCAGCTTAAGGGCAAACACTGAAGCTTTCTTT CASSLRANTEAFF TRBV28 NA TRBJ1-1 NA
TGTGCCAGTAGTATAAGGCTAGCGGGGGCCCGACAAGAGACCCAGTACTTC CASSIRLAGARQETQYF TRBV19 NA TRBJ2-5 TRBD2
TGTGCCAGCAGCTTCTCCCCAGTTGGAAATTCACCCCTCCACTTT CASSFSPVGNSPLHF TRBV5-5 NA TRBJ1-6 NA
TGTGCCAGCGTGGACAGGGAAGCCGGGGAGCTGTTTTTT CASVDREAGELFF TRBV2 NA TRBJ2-2 TRBD1
TGCAGCGTTTCATATGGCAGGGTGGGCGAGCAGTACTTC CSVSYGRVGEQYF TRBV29-1 NA TRBJ2-7 NA
TGTGCCAGCAGCCAAGATAGTTACGGACTGGGGGGCACAGATACGCAGTATTTT CASSQDSYGLGGTDTQYF TRBV4-2 NA TRBJ2-3 NA
TGTGCCAGCAGTTTCTTGGGGGGACCCCCTGGTGGCTACACCTTC CASSFLGGPPGGYTF TRBV27 NA TRBJ1-2 NA
TGTGCCAGCACCGCGACCCGGGGCTACGAGCAGTACTTC CASTATRGYEQYF TRBV6-5 NA TRBJ2-7 NA
TGTGCCAGCAGACTAGCGGGGGCTACCTACGAGCAGTACTTC CASRLAGATYEQYF TRBV7-2 NA TRBJ2-7 TRBD2
TGTGCCAGCAGCCAAGATTCCAAAAACTATGGCTACACCTTC CASSQDSKNYGYTF TRBV14 NA TRBJ1-2 NA
TGTGCCATCAGTGAGTCGGGCAGGGCGAGGCACGAGCAGTACTTC CAISESGRARHEQYF TRBV10-3 NA TRBJ2-7 NA
TGTGCCAGCAGCCTACAGGGATCTGGTGAAGCTTTCTTT CASSLQGSGEAFF TRBV7-6 few TRBJ1-1 NA
TGTGCCAGCTCACGAACACAGGGGAGCTACACCGGGGAGCTGTTTTTT CASSRTQGSYTGELFF TRBV18 NA TRBJ2-2 TRBD1
TGTGCCTGGAGTGTATCTAGCAATCAGCCCCAGCATTTT CAWSVSSNQPQHF TRBV30 few TRBJ1-5 NA
TGTGCCAGCAGCCCAGGATCGGGACAGGGTTTTAATGAAAAACTGTTTTTT CASSPGSGQGFNEKLFF TRBV5-4 NA TRBJ1-4 TRBD1
TGTGCCAGCAGCAAAGGGGCCGGGGACATCCCACGGGAGACCCAGTACTTC CASSKGAGDIPRETQYF TRBV21-1 NA TRBJ2-5 NA
TGTGCCAGCAGCTTGGACGGCTACGAGCAGTACTTC CASSLDGYEQYF TRBV5-5 NA TRBJ2-7 NA
TGTGCCAGCAGCCCTAACTCCGGGGACTACAATGAGCAGTTCTTC CASSPNSGDYNEQFF TRBV7-9 once TRBJ2-1 NA
TGTGCCTGGGGACAGGGGGCTACGCACGATACGCAGTATTTT CAWGQGATHDTQYF TRBV30 NA TRBJ2-3 TRBD1
TGTGCTAGTGGTTTGGTACGGTTGGGAAGCTCCTACGAGCAGTACTTC CASGLVRLGSSYEQYF TRBV12-5 NA TRBJ2-7 NA
TGCGCCAGCAGCCAAGATTCGCACTACCGACAGCTATACTCTGGAAACACCATATATTTT CASSQDSHYRQLYSGNTIYF TRBV4-3 NA TRBJ1-3 NA
TGTGCCAGCAGCCTCCTCGGGGAGGACGGCTACACCTTC CASSLLGEDGYTF TRBV7-2 NA TRBJ1-2 NA
TGTGCCAGCTCCGGTCCAAAGCTTGGGTCGGAGCAGTACTTC CASSGPKLGSEQYF TRBV7-6 NA TRBJ2-7 NA
TGTGCCAGTAGTATAATAGGGCAGGGGGTCTCCTACGAGCAGTACTTC CASSIIGQGVSYEQYF TRBV19 NA TRBJ2-7 TRBD1
TGTGCCAGCAGTTTAGCAGGGATGAACACTGAAGCTTTCTTT CASSLAGMNTEAFF TRBV27 few TRBJ1-1 NA
TGTGCCAGCAGCTTACTCGCAGGGAGCTCCTATAATTCACCCCTCCACTTT CASSLLAGSSYNSPLHF TRBV7-6 NA TRBJ1-6 NA
TGTGCCAGCTCACGTGCGGTCAGGGGGCCTCTGAACACTGAAGCTTTCTTT CASSRAVRGPLNTEAFF TRBV18 NA TRBJ1-1 TRBD1
TGCGCCAGCAGCCAAGGGTCTAGCACCCTTTACAATGAGCAGTTCTTC CASSQGSSTLYNEQFF TRBV4-1 NA TRBJ2-1 NA
TGCGCCAGCAGCTTCGGGGGGCGGGAAACTGAAGCTTTCTTT CASSFGGRETEAFF TRBV5-1 NA TRBJ1-1 NA
TGCGCCAGCAGCCAAGATGGTAGCGGGAGAAGCTCCTACGAGCAGTACTTC CASSQDGSGRSSYEQYF TRBV4-3 NA TRBJ2-7 TRBD2
TGTGCCAGCAGCTTACAGCGGGGGGGCCGGGAGACCCAGTACTTC CASSLQRGGRETQYF TRBV7-2 once TRBJ2-5 TRBD2
TGTGCCAGCTCACTCCCTAGCACAGATACGCAGTATTTT CASSLPSTDTQYF TRBV18 NA TRBJ2-3 NA
TGTGCCAGCAGGGACGGCTCTGGAAACACCATATATTTT CASRDGSGNTIYF TRBV2 few TRBJ1-3 NA
TGTGCCACCTCCCGGGACAGGGCTTCCTACGAGCAGTACTTC CATSRDRASYEQYF TRBV19 NA TRBJ2-7 TRBD1
TGTGCCAGCAGCCAAGAAGGGGCGCTAGCGGGGGACAATGAGCAGTTCTTC CASSQEGALAGDNEQFF TRBV4-2 few TRBJ2-1 TRBD2
TGTGCCAGCTCACCAGGGACAGGGCTCGAGCAGTACTTC CASSPGTGLEQYF TRBV18 once TRBJ2-7 TRBD1